This T cell receptor (beta chain) was recovered during a study of OX40 agonist ivuxolimab in advanced cancers. A single count supports this clone. The method was immunoSEQ multiplex PCR; TCRdb's version includes in-frame clones alone and lacks a portion of them. The data hold tens of thousands of clones, with approximately 86% observed a single time. The CDR3 contains 15 residues. V gave up 5 bases and J gave up 3 bases, with 12 bases separating them. From germline, CDR1 is SGHDT and CDR2 YYEEEE. Baseline, cycle 4 day 1, and cycle 7 day 1 were the blood sampling points. This clonotype originated in an adult with an advanced solid tumor such as melanoma, head and neck, liver or kidney cancer. This specimen consisted of CD4+ or CD8+ T cells sorted from blood, obtained in a trial of the OX40 agonist ivuxolimab. This chain links TRBV5-6 with TRBJ2-6; D perhaps matches TRBD1 (6 bases). CDR3 amino acids: CASRPQGSGANVLTF. CDR3 DNA sequence: TGTGCCAGCAGACCTCAGGGGAGTGGGGCCAACGTCCTGACTTTC.